This T cell receptor beta chain comes out of a study of blood T cell repertoires in COVID-19. Study summary: The analysed material was cDNA or gDNA that came from T cells, B-cell-depleted T cells, or PBMCs.

Original methodology: Estimation of nucleated cell counts relied on the amplification of reference gene primers. The data were produced by immunoSEQ multiplex PCR, yet TCRdb's version contains in-frame clones alone and is incomplete. That table supplies the V and J calls and clone size; D and trimming were determined from the DNA. The profile shows over 400,000 clones, approximately 90% of them singletons. V dropped 5 bases and J dropped 1; count of bases not matched to a gene: 4. This CDR3 is built from 15 residues. Germline V CDR1 and CDR2: SGHTA, FQGNSA. Assignments of participants to cohorts depended upon their own reported clinical history. Resolution of symptoms, clearance, or two negative PCRs was present in recovered Cohort 3 donors.

Sequencing was done on a sample of PBMCs or T cells enriched from blood (not recorded which). V usage is TRBV7-2 and J usage is TRBJ2-2, with TRBD1 matching 7 bases. The clonotype was recovered from a woman aged 60-75 years who had recovered from COVID-19. As DNA, the CDR3 is TGTGCCAGCAGCGTCCGGGACAGGAACACCGGGGAGCTGTTTTTT. Its translation: CASSVRDRNTGELFF.